One and the same sample provided the 29 T cell receptor beta chains below, sequenced in a study of cytomegalovirus exposure and HLA in healthy donors. 13 Jbeta primers and 60 Vbeta primers were used for the PCR. Repertoires were generated with immunoSEQ multiplex PCR, while TCRdb's copy carries only in-frame clones and drops some. The sample shows 95,000 to 150,000 clones, 80% of them seen only once. The specimen was PBMCs. The receptors stem from a man aged 25-45 years in good health and CMV-seronegative.

V usage is TRBV19 and J usage is TRBJ2-2, with a weak D call TRBD2 (7 bases). The CDR3 is made up of 15 amino acids. Germline values: CDR1 LNHDA, CDR2 SQIVND (reference sequence). V lost 6 bases to trimming and J lost 6 bases, with 17 bases between them. The CDR3 spells CASRWGRGASGELFF. DNA of the CDR3: TGTGCCAGTAGATGGGGCCGGGGGGCTTCCGGGGAGCTGTTTTTT.

This chain connects TRBV5-5 to TRBJ2-3; 7 nucleotides align to TRBD1. CDR3 size: 14 residues. With V trimmed by 0 bases and J by 6 bases, 4 bases remained unmatched. From germline, CDR1 is SGHKS and CDR2 YYEKEE (reference sequence). CDR3 sequence reads: CASSLDRGVDTQYF. The CDR3 bases are TGTGCCAGCAGCTTGGACAGGGGTGTGGATACGCAGTATTTT.

The genes are TRBV28 and TRBJ2-4; D is perhaps TRBD1 (5 bases). V lost 5 bases and J lost 8, with 13 bases in between. In germline, CDR1 is MDHEN, CDR2 SYDVKM. The CDR3 contains 13 residues. CDR3 loop: CASSPRPRDIQYF. DNA of the CDR3: TGTGCCAGCAGTCCACGGCCCAGGGACATTCAGTACTTC.

The chain joins TRBV6-5 to TRBJ1-1; TRBD1 might be the D (6 bases). This CDR3 comprises 12 residues. Germline V gives CDR1 MNHEY, CDR2 SVGAGI. The ends were cut back, 4 bases at V and 12 bases at J, with 15 bases in the middle. DNA of the CDR3: TGTGCCAGCAGTTTCCAAACAGGGACGACTTTCTTT. It codes for CASSFQTGTTFF.

In its sample, this clone was seen a few times. J is TRBJ2-1 and V is TRBV11-3; TRBD1 is a possible D gene (6 bases). V was clipped by 1 base and J by 4 bases, with 14 bases between them. The CDR3 runs 16 residues. The germline CDR1 and CDR2 sequences are SGHNT and YENEEA. CDR3 nucleotides: TGTGCCAGCAGCTTAGGGTCCGGGACACCTTACAATGAGCAGTTCTTC. This encodes CASSLGSGTPYNEQFF.

The rearrangement links TRBV6-5 to TRBJ1-4; D is perhaps TRBD1 (5 bases). This CDR3 contains 13 residues. Germline V gives CDR1 MNHEY, CDR2 SVGAGI. Trimming removed 0 bases at V and 14 bases at J, with 13 bases between. The CDR3 DNA is TGTGCCAGCAGTTACTCGACGGTCTCAGGGCTGTTTTTT. Its protein product is CASSYSTVSGLFF.

This clone showed up just once. The V call is TRBV7-9, the J call TRBJ2-5; 7 positions agree with TRBD2. The CDR3 length is 14 residues. Trimming cost V 7 bases and J 3 bases; bases outside gene matches: 8. CDR1 and CDR2 (germline): SEHNR, FQNEAQ (reference sequence). The CDR3 coding sequence is TGTGCCAGCACCTCGGGGGGTCTAGAAGAGACCCAGTACTTC. Translating it yields CASTSGGLEETQYF.

The chain combines TRBV6-1 with TRBJ1-3; 7 positions agree with TRBD1. Germline V gene lookup returns CDR1 MNHNS and CDR2 SASEGT. CDR3 size: 15 residues. With 11 bases clipped from V and 2 bases from J, the junction kept 12 bases outside the gene matches. CDR3 sequence: CAGKRDSFAGNTIYF. CDR3 nucleotides: TGTGCCGGAAAACGGGACAGCTTCGCTGGAAACACCATATATTTT.

V usage is TRBV27 and J usage is TRBJ2-7; 10 bases fit TRBD1. V lost 6 bases and J lost 3; bases outside the gene matches: 8. The CDR3 runs to 15 residues. The germline gives CDR1 MNHEY, CDR2 SMNVEV (reference sequence). In DNA form, the CDR3 reads TGTGCCAGCAGCCGGGGGACAGGGGCCTTCTACGAGCAGTACTTC. Translation gives CASSRGTGAFYEQYF.

The rearrangement links TRBV15 to TRBJ2-7, with a tentative D call TRBD2 (5 bases). The CDR3 loop spans 16 amino acids. V dropped 0 bases and J dropped 7 bases, with 19 bases sitting between them. CDR1 is LNHNV and CDR2 is YYDKDF in the germline V gene (reference sequence). The CDR3 is CATSRDLASGRGEQYF. CDR3 in DNA: TGTGCCACCAGCAGAGATCTCGCGTCAGGCAGAGGGGAGCAGTACTTC. The full variable domain, its missing parts supplied by reference TRBV15 and TRBJ2-7, is DAMVIQNPRYQVTQFGKPVTLSCSQTLNHNVMYWYQQKSSQAPKLLFHYYDKDFNNEADTPDNFQSRRPNTSFCFLDIRSPGLGDTAMYLCATSRDLASGRGEQYFGPGTRLTVT.

The chain uses TRBV7-9 and TRBJ2-3, with 8 bases fitting TRBD1. There are 16 residues in the CDR3. Trimming removed 1 base from V and 4 bases from J; junction bases left unmatched: 7. Germline values: CDR1 SEHNR, CDR2 FQNEAQ (reference sequence). The CDR3 DNA is TGTGCCAGCAGCTTAGGCGCAGGGGGCATCGCAGATACGCAGTATTTT. Translating it yields CASSLGAGGIADTQYF.

The rearrangement uses TRBV7-8 and TRBJ1-1, with a tentative D call TRBD1 (5 bases). Trimming cost V 5 bases and J 5 bases, with 18 bases left between them. CDR3 size: 15 residues. Germline loops: CDR1 SGHVS, CDR2 FQNEAQ. The CDR3, as DNA: TGTGCCAGCAGCCACCTCCAGGGCGCGGAGACTGAAGCTTTCTTT. Its protein product is CASSHLQGAETEAFF.

The chain combines TRBV28 with TRBJ1-3; D remains unclear. Germline V CDR1 and CDR2: MDHEN, SYDVKM. V was clipped by 6 bases and J by 0 bases, with 18 bases between them. CDR3 length: 17 amino acids. The CDR3 is CASRRNSLGPSGNTIYF. In DNA, the CDR3 is TGTGCCAGCAGACGGAACAGTTTAGGCCCCTCTGGAAACACCATATATTTT.

The chain recombines TRBV28 with TRBJ2-3; 9 bases align to TRBD2. The V segment lost 7 bases and the J segment 4 bases; nucleotides outside the gene matches: 9. This CDR3 has 15 amino acids. Germline values: CDR1 MDHEN, CDR2 SYDVKM. Here the CDR3 reads CASNPAGGRADTQYF. Here the CDR3 DNA reads TGTGCCAGCAACCCCGCGGGGGGGAGGGCAGATACGCAGTATTTT. The full variable domain, rest sourced from reference TRBV28 and TRBJ2-3, is DVKVTQSSRYLVKRTGEKVFLECVQDMDHENMFWYRQDPGLGLRLIYFSYDVKMKEKGDIPEGYSVSREKKERFSLILESASTNQTSMYLCASNPAGGRADTQYFGPGTRLTVL.

This clone was seen only once. Other nucleotide sequences in the sample specify the same CDR3. The chain combines TRBV11-2 with TRBJ2-7; D call uncertain. The CDR3 loop spans 11 amino acids. Germline V gives CDR1 SGHAT, CDR2 FQNNGV. Trimming took 2 bases from V and 7 from J, leaving 6 bases between them. In nucleotides, the CDR3 is TGTGCCAGCAGCTTAACCGGGGAGCAGTACTTC. This translates into CASSLTGEQYF. Filled out from reference TRBV11-2 and TRBJ2-7, the complete variable domain reads EAGVAQSPRYKIIEKRQSVAFWCNPISGHATLYWYQQILGQGPKLLIQFQNNGVVDDSQLPKDRFSAERLKGVDSTLKIQPAKLEDSAVYLCASSLTGEQYFGPGTRLTVT.

As regards this clone: The junction shows a germline mismatch at one end, possibly a read error. This chain joins TRBV9 and TRBJ1-2; 9 bases are shared with TRBD1. This CDR3 is built from 16 residues. Germline V gene data show CDR1 as SGDLS and CDR2 as YYNGEE. The CDR3, as DNA: TGTGCCGGCAGCGTAGAAGATGGACAGGGGTTGCATGGCTACACCTTC. This codes for CAGSVEDGQGLHGYTF. Full variable domain (missing parts from reference TRBV9 and TRBJ1-2): DSGVTQTPKHLITATGQRVTLRCSPRSGDLSVYWYQQSLDQGLQFLIQYYNGEERAKGNILERFSAQQFPDLHSELNLSSLELGDSALYFCAGSVEDGQGLHGYTFGSGTRLTVV.

J is TRBJ1-2 and V is TRBV4-2, with unresolved D. CDR3 length equals 12 residues. CDR1 and CDR2 from the germline V gene are LGHNA and YNFKEQ. Trimming left V 0 bases short and J 10 bases short, with 9 bases between. The DNA of the CDR3 is TGTGCCAGCAGCCAAGATACCCGCGCCTACACCTTC. Translating it yields CASSQDTRAYTF.

The V gene is TRBV2, the J gene TRBJ1-5, with 7 bases lining up with TRBD1. This CDR3 spans 13 amino acids. With V trimmed by 10 bases and J by 4 bases, 7 bases remained unmatched. The germline CDR1 and CDR2 sequences are SNHLY and FYNNEI. This CDR3 reads CATAGQVNQPQHF. CDR3 nucleotide sequence: TGTGCCACAGCTGGACAGGTGAATCAGCCCCAGCATTTT.

The chain carries TRBV5-6 and TRBJ2-7; possible D gene TRBD1, 5 bases. This CDR3 comprises 13 residues. Germline-derived CDR1 and CDR2 are SGHDT and YYEEEE. V shed 1 base and J shed 5 bases, with 10 bases lying between them. The CDR3 loop reads CASSLRQLNEQYF. In nucleotides, the CDR3 is TGTGCCAGCAGCTTGCGACAGCTGAACGAGCAGTACTTC.

This rearrangement joins TRBV7-9 to TRBJ2-5; TRBD1 matches at 7 bases. TRBJ2-7 explains the end of the DNA better; the J call may be wrong. The CDR3 consists of 14 residues. Germline lookup yields CDR1 SEHNR and CDR2 FQNEAQ (reference sequence). The CDR3 spells CASSSTGNSYEQYF. DNA of the CDR3: TGTGCCAGCAGCTCGACAGGGAACTCCTACGAGCAGTACTTC.

There are a few counts of this clone. CDR3 DNA: TGTGCCAGTCAATCCGGGACAGGGGAAAATTCACCCCTCCACTTT. Encoded protein: CASQSGTGENSPLHF. This chain links TRBV6-1 with TRBJ1-6; TRBD1 agrees at 10 bases. With V trimmed by 9 bases and J by 7 bases, 9 bases remained unmatched. The germline V gene has CDR1 MNHNS and CDR2 SASEGT. The CDR3 extends over 15 amino acids.

CDR3 loop: CASSPPGAGPIAGNTIYF. The CDR3 DNA reads TGTGCCAGCTCACCACCGGGGGCAGGTCCCATCGCTGGAAACACCATATATTTT. The chain links TRBV18 to TRBJ1-3; the D gene is possibly TRBD1 (6 bases). Trimming shortened V by 0 bases and J by 2 bases, and 17 bases separated the two germline ends. The CDR3 contains 18 residues. The germline V gene has CDR1 KGHSH and CDR2 LQKENI. The full variable domain, completed using reference TRBV18 and TRBJ1-3, is NAGVMQNPRHLVRRRGQEARLRCSPMKGHSHVYWYRQLPEEGLKFMVYLQKENIIDESGMPKERFSAEFPKEGPSILRIQQVVRGDSAAYFCASSPPGAGPIAGNTIYFGEGSWLTVV.

The chain is built from TRBV4-1 and TRBJ1-3, with TRBD1 matching over 7 bases. The CDR3 has 12 residues. With 4 bases clipped from V and 7 bases from J, the junction kept 1 base outside the gene matches. CDR1 MGHRA and CDR2 YSYEKL come from the germline V gene. The CDR3 DNA follows: TGCGCCAGCAGCCCGGGACAGAACACCATATATTTT. Protein product: CASSPGQNTIYF.

J is TRBJ1-4 and V is TRBV5-1, with 7 bases identical to TRBD1. From germline, CDR1 is SGHRS and CDR2 YFSETQ. J was trimmed by 6 bases and V by 0 bases; bases with no gene match: 5. The CDR3 is 15 amino acids. CDR3: CASSLAGTDDEKLFF. CDR3 DNA: TGCGCCAGCAGCTTGGCCGGGACAGATGATGAAAAACTGTTTTTT.

This clone was counted a few times. This chain connects TRBV7-9 to TRBJ1-2, with 7 bases that match TRBD1. Germline CDR1 reads SEHNR; CDR2 reads FQNEAQ (reference sequence). This CDR3 comprises 17 residues. Trimming removed 3 bases from V and 4 bases from J; junction bases left unmatched: 14. CDR3 amino acids: CASSLSTPGQRSYGYTF. DNA of the CDR3: TGTGCCAGCAGCTTGAGTACTCCGGGACAGAGAAGCTATGGCTACACCTTC.

The chain combines TRBV15 with TRBJ2-5; 15 bases line up with TRBD2. The length of the CDR3 is 19 residues. The germline V gene encodes CDR1 LNHNV and CDR2 YYDKDF (reference sequence). V dropped 0 bases and J dropped 5; count of bases not matched to a gene: 10. CDR3 residues: CATSRDLRTSGGAAETQYF. In DNA form, the CDR3 reads TGTGCCACCAGCAGAGATCTGAGGACTAGCGGGGGGGCCGCCGAGACCCAGTACTTC.

This clone occurred once. The V gene is TRBV15, the J gene TRBJ1-5, with D maybe TRBD1 (6 bases). Germline V gene lookup returns CDR1 LNHNV and CDR2 YYDKDF (reference sequence). The CDR3 sequence is 15 residues long. The ends were cut back, 1 base at V and 4 bases at J, with 11 bases in the middle. The CDR3 DNA sequence: TGTGCCACCAGCAGAGCCGGGACACGGAATCAGCCCCAGCATTTT. It translates to CATSRAGTRNQPQHF.

The chain recombines TRBV19 with TRBJ1-6, with TRBD1 matching over 10 bases. CDR1 is LNHDA and CDR2 is SQIVND in the germline V gene (reference sequence). Trimming took 9 bases from V and 10 from J; bases not matched to a gene: 12. The length of the CDR3 is 15 residues. CDR3 sequence reads: CASSTLRDRGSPLHF. The CDR3 DNA reads as TGTGCCAGCTCCACCCTCCGGGACAGGGGATCACCCCTCCACTTT.

The chain carries TRBV27 and TRBJ2-3; no reliable D call. The germline V gene has CDR1 MNHEY and CDR2 SMNVEV (reference sequence). The CDR3 contains 11 residues. Trimming took 4 bases from V and 9 from J, leaving 8 bases between them. The CDR3 DNA is TGTGCCAGCAGTTCCCAGTGGACGCAGTATTTT. Translating it yields CASSSQWTQYF.